This entry lists 25 T cell receptor beta chains sequenced from one sample in a study of beta chain features in type 1 diabetes. Expressed TCRB transcripts were sequenced after all isolated RNA was converted to cDNA. Libraries were prepared by immunoSEQ multiplex PCR; TCRdb keeps only in-frame clonotypes and omits some of them. The sample includes 15,000 to 20,000 clones, around 50% of them seen just once. Sequencing was carried out using stem cell memory CD4+ T cells from blood. All receptors come from a man in his late teens or twenties in good health.

The sample holds a few counts of this clone. This chain joins TRBV7-2 and TRBJ2-3; D ambiguous. This CDR3 is 13 amino acids long. CDR1 is SGHTA and CDR2 is FQGNSA in the germline V gene. Trimming cost V 3 bases and J 1 base, with 5 bases left between them. The CDR3, as DNA: TGTGCCAGCAGCTTTCGGGGCACAGATACGCAGTATTTT. Protein product: CASSFRGTDTQYF.

There are a few counts of this clone. DNA for the CDR3: TGTGCCAGCAGCCCGGGACTAGCGGGAGACGAGCAGTACTTC. It codes for CASSPGLAGDEQYF. The chain joins TRBV7-9 to TRBJ2-7, with 14 bases that match TRBD2. This CDR3 region has 14 residues. CDR1 SEHNR and CDR2 FQNEAQ come from the germline V gene (reference sequence). J lost 5 bases, V lost 5 bases, and 2 bases had no gene match.

A few counts support this clone. The rearrangement joins TRBV5-1 to TRBJ2-3; the D is unclear. This CDR3 has 12 residues. Germline CDR1 reads SGHRS; CDR2 reads YFSETQ. V lost 0 bases and J 9 bases, leaving 8 bases between the germline ends. The CDR3: CASSLEAETQYF. The CDR3, as DNA: TGCGCCAGCAGCTTGGAGGCGGAAACGCAGTATTTT.

This clone has only a few counts. The CDR3 sequence is CASSFETERQETQYF. The CDR3 DNA follows: TGCGCCAGCAGCTTTGAGACAGAGCGACAAGAGACCCAGTACTTC. V gene TRBV5-1 combines with J gene TRBJ2-5; D might be TRBD1 (5 bases). Between the trimmed V and J ends, which lost 2 bases and 2 bases, there was a span of 13 bases. Germline V CDR1 and CDR2: SGHRS, YFSETQ. CDR3 length equals 15 residues.

In this sample, this clone turned up a few times. V usage is TRBV7-3 and J usage is TRBJ2-1, with 7 bases identical to TRBD1. After removal of 3 bases from V and 1 base from J, the junction contained 3 bases not matched to a gene. Germline V gene sequence: CDR1 SGHTA, CDR2 FQGTGA. The CDR3 runs to 15 residues. CDR3 DNA: TGTGCCAGCAGCTTCGACAGGGCGTCCTACAATGAGCAGTTCTTC. Its translation is CASSFDRASYNEQFF.

The rearrangement joins TRBV11-2 to TRBJ2-1, with TRBD1 matching 10 bases. The CDR3 sequence is 13 residues long. The V gene's germline CDR1 is SGHAT and CDR2 FQNNGV. J lost 9 bases, V lost 5 bases, and 4 bases had no gene match. CDR3 sequence (DNA): TGTGCCAGCAGCCCTCGGGACAGGGGTGAGCAGTTCTTC. As protein: CASSPRDRGEQFF.

The table lists this clone with a few counts. This CDR3 reads CATSRDPTKEETQYF. The CDR3 DNA is TGTGCCACCAGCAGAGACCCAACGAAGGAGGAGACCCAGTACTTC. The V and J genes are TRBV15 and TRBJ2-5; D uncertain. The CDR3 contains 15 residues. Trimming took off 0 bases at V and 5 bases at J, with 13 bases between the two ends. Germline CDR1 LNHNV, CDR2 YYDKDF (reference sequence).

The rearrangement links TRBV9 to TRBJ2-3; weak D call: TRBD2 (5 bases). V lost 3 bases to trimming and J lost 2 bases, with 16 bases between them. Germline assignment: CDR1 SGDLS and CDR2 YYNGEE. This CDR3 is 16 amino acids long. The CDR3, as DNA: TGTGCCAGCAGCGCGGGGTCAGCGCCTAACACAGATACGCAGTATTTT. Translated, it gives CASSAGSAPNTDTQYF.

J is TRBJ1-1 and V is TRBV11-2; no clear D gene. The CDR3 is 15 residues long. V lost 3 bases and J 6 bases, leaving 17 bases between the germline ends. Germline loops: CDR1 SGHAT, CDR2 FQNNGV. CDR3 sequence reads: CASSLHGDIHAEAFF. For the CDR3, the DNA is TGTGCCAGCAGCTTGCACGGGGATATCCACGCTGAAGCTTTCTTT.

V is TRBV15 and J is TRBJ1-6; 7 positions agree with TRBD1. This CDR3 is 14 amino acids long. J gave up 8 bases and V 3 bases, and 4 bases lay outside the gene matches. Germline V gives CDR1 LNHNV, CDR2 YYDKDF (reference sequence). In DNA, the CDR3 is TGTGCCACCAGCAGCCGGGACAGAGATTCACCCCTCCACTTT. This codes for CATSSRDRDSPLHF.

This chain joins TRBV5-1 and TRBJ2-2; 12 positions match TRBD1. There are 16 residues in the CDR3. Trimming took 4 bases from V and 3 from J; bases not matched to a gene: 4. CDR1 and CDR2 (germline): SGHRS, YFSETQ. The CDR3 DNA is TGCGCCAGCAGCCGAGGGACAGGGGGCCACACCGGGGAGCTGTTTTTT. This gives the protein CASSRGTGGHTGELFF.

The chain combines TRBV6-6 with TRBJ1-2; TRBD1 agrees at 10 bases. CDR3 size: 14 residues. The germline gives CDR1 MNHNY, CDR2 SVGAGI (reference sequence). V lost 6 bases to trimming and J lost 2 bases; unmatched junction nucleotides: 3. DNA of the CDR3: TGTGCCAGCAGGCGGACAGGGGGGAACTATGGCTACACCTTC. It codes for CASRRTGGNYGYTF.

The V and J genes are TRBV29-1 and TRBJ2-2; tentative D call: TRBD2 (5 bases). V lost 3 bases and J 5 bases, leaving 10 bases between the germline ends. CDR1 is SQVTM and CDR2 is ANQGSEA in the germline V gene. The CDR3 length is 13 residues. CDR3 DNA: TGCAGCGTTGACGGGGTGGGGACCGGGGAGCTGTTTTTT. Translated, it gives CSVDGVGTGELFF.

The rearrangement links TRBV27 to TRBJ2-5; 13 nucleotides align to TRBD2. Looked up from germline, CDR1 is MNHEY and CDR2 is SMNVEV (reference sequence). With V trimmed by 5 bases and J by 5 bases, 14 bases remained unmatched. CDR3 size: 18 residues. Here the CDR3 DNA reads TGTGCCAGCAGTGCGCGCGCACTAGCGGGAGGGCCGATGGAGACCCAGTACTTC. Translation gives CASSARALAGGPMETQYF.

The chain joins TRBV20-1 to TRBJ2-7, with D maybe TRBD1 (5 bases). Germline CDR1 DFQATT, CDR2 SNEGSKA (reference sequence). The V gene lost 8 bases and the J gene lost 5 bases, with 13 bases spanning the gap. The CDR3 runs 11 residues. CDR3 nucleotide sequence: TGCAGTTGTTTCAGGGTCCACGAGCAGTACTTC. Amino acid sequence: CSCFRVHEQYF.

The chain joins TRBV4-1 to TRBJ1-4; D is unresolved. The germline V gene encodes CDR1 MGHRA and CDR2 YSYEKL. Trimming removed 0 bases at V and 6 bases at J, with 11 bases between. This CDR3 is built from 15 residues. The CDR3: CASSQDGSQDEKLFF. In DNA, the CDR3 is TGCGCCAGCAGCCAAGATGGGAGCCAGGATGAAAAACTGTTTTTT.

This chain joins TRBV5-4 and TRBJ2-7; D is unresolved. The germline gives CDR1 SGHNT, CDR2 YYREEE (reference sequence). The V and J ends lost 3 bases and 1 base respectively, with 2 bases between them. The CDR3 has 11 amino acids. DNA of the CDR3: TGTGCCAGCAGCTCTTCCTACGAGCAGTACTTC. Translating gives CASSSSYEQYF.

The V and J genes are TRBV5-1 and TRBJ2-1; 7 bases map to TRBD2. The junction had 6 bases not matched to a gene; V was cut back by 4 bases and J by 5 bases. The CDR3 consists of 14 residues. CDR1 and CDR2 from the germline V gene are SGHRS and YFSETQ. CDR3 amino acids: CASSPRDYNNEQFF. DNA of the CDR3: TGCGCCAGCAGCCCACGGGACTACAACAATGAGCAGTTCTTC. The variable domain in full, with the rest retrieved from reference TRBV5-1 and TRBJ2-1, is KAGVTQTPRYLIKTRGQQVTLSCSPISGHRSVSWYQQTPGQGLQFLFEYFSETQRNKGNFPGRFSGRQFSNSRSEMNVSTLELGDSALYLCASSPRDYNNEQFFGPGTRLTVL.

This clone was counted only a few times. The chain has TRBV5-4 and TRBJ2-1; D gene uncertain. The V end lost 2 bases, the J end lost 3 bases, and 9 bases lay between the germline ends. This CDR3 region has 14 residues. CDR1 and CDR2 (germline): SGHNT, YYREEE (reference sequence). The CDR3 is CASSFSKLYNEQFF. DNA for the CDR3: TGTGCCAGCAGCTTCTCTAAACTCTACAATGAGCAGTTCTTC.

There are a few counts of this clone. V and J are TRBV29-1 and TRBJ2-7; D possibly corresponds to TRBD1 (5 bases). The germline V gene has CDR1 SQVTM and CDR2 ANQGSEA. The CDR3 extends over 12 amino acids. The V and J ends lost 6 bases and 3 bases respectively, with 12 bases between them. CDR3 sequence: CSVQGKGYEQYF. CDR3 in DNA: TGCAGCGTCCAGGGAAAGGGCTACGAGCAGTACTTC.

This clone was seen just once. The chain carries TRBV2 and TRBJ2-5; TRBD1 matches 8 bases. CDR1 and CDR2 from the germline V gene are SNHLY and FYNNEI. The CDR3 totals 13 residues. Unmatched junction bases numbered 7, after V lost 8 bases and J lost 5 bases. CDR3 amino acids: CASLRGQRETQYF. CDR3 nucleotides: TGTGCCAGCCTCAGGGGGCAACGGGAGACCCAGTACTTC. Combining the CDR3 with reference TRBV2 and TRBJ2-5 gives the whole variable domain EPEVTQTPSHQVTQMGQEVILRCVPISNHLYFYWYRQILGQKVEFLVSFYNNEISEKSEIFDDQFSVERPDGSNFTLKIRSTKLEDSAMYFCASLRGQRETQYFGPGTRLLVL.

V usage is TRBV7-9 and J usage is TRBJ1-2, with no clear D. Trimming took off 3 bases at V and 4 bases at J, with 6 bases between the two ends. The CDR3 is 12 residues long. CDR1 SEHNR and CDR2 FQNEAQ come from the germline V gene (reference sequence). CDR3 residues: CASSLSIYGYTF. In DNA form, the CDR3 reads TGTGCCAGCAGCTTGTCAATCTATGGCTACACCTTC.

The rearrangement links TRBV6-6 to TRBJ1-2, with TRBD1 as a possible D gene (6 bases). The V gene's germline CDR1 is MNHNY and CDR2 SVGAGI (reference sequence). CDR3 length equals 13 residues. V was cut by 7 bases and J by 8 bases, with 17 bases left in between. The CDR3 loop is CASTHLGADGYTF. CDR3 in DNA: TGTGCCAGCACTCACCTGGGGGCTGACGGCTACACCTTC.

The chain is built from TRBV18 and TRBJ1-1; D call uncertain. Trimming took off 6 bases at V and 5 bases at J, with 22 bases between the two ends. The CDR3 loop spans 16 amino acids. Looked up from germline, CDR1 is KGHSH and CDR2 is LQKENI. The CDR3 DNA is TGTGCCAGCTCTCGAGACACCCCAGAAGGTGGAACTGAAGCTTTCTTT. Its translation is CASSRDTPEGGTEAFF.

This clone was detected a few times. The V and J genes are TRBV30 and TRBJ1-5, with D possibly being TRBD1 (6 bases). Germline V gives CDR1 GTSNPN, CDR2 SVGIG (reference sequence). The CDR3 covers 18 residues. V dropped 1 base and J dropped 6 bases, with 25 bases sitting between them. The CDR3 DNA follows: TGTGCCTGGAGTGCCTCACAGGGATGGTCGGGCCTGGTTCAGCCCCAGCATTTT. It translates to CAWSASQGWSGLVQPQHF.